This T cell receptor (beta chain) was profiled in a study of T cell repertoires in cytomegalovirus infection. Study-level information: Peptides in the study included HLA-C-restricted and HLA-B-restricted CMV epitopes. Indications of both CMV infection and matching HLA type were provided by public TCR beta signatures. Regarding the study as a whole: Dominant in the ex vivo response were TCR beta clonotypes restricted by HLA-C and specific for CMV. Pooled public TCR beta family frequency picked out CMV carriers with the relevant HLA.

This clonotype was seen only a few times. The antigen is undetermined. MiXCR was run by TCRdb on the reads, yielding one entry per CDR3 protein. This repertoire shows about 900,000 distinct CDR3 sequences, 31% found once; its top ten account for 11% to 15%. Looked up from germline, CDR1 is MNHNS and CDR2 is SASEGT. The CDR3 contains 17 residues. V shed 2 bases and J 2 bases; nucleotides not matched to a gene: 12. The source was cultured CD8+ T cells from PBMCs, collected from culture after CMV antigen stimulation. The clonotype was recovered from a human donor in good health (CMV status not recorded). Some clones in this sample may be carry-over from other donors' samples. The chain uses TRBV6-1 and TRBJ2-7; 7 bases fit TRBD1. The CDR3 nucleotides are TGTGCCAGCAGTGAATGGATGAGAGACAGGGCCCCCTACGAGCAGTACTTC. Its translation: CASSEWMRDRAPYEQYF.